Following are 28 T cell receptor beta chains from one sample sequenced in a study of cytomegalovirus exposure and HLA in healthy donors. Use of 60 Vbeta and 13 Jbeta primers characterized the PCR. Sequenced by immunoSEQ multiplex PCR; TCRdb stores in-frame clones only, minus some. There are about 180,000 clones in the sample; 70% to 85% occur only once, and approximately 1.2% lies in the top ten. Sample: PBMCs. The receptors come from a girl aged 2 to 9 in good health and CMV-seropositive.

This clone was detected once. The chain combines TRBV5-4 with TRBJ2-1; no firm D call. CDR1 is SGHNT and CDR2 is YYREEE in the germline V gene (reference sequence). V lost 2 bases to trimming and J lost 0 bases, with 9 bases between them. CDR3 length: 15 residues. The CDR3 nucleotides read TGTGCCAGCAGCTTTACAGTGAGCTCCTACAATGAGCAGTTCTTC. Protein: CASSFTVSSYNEQFF. Variable domain in full (rest from reference TRBV5-4 and TRBJ2-1): ETGVTQSPTHLIKTRGQQVTLRCSSQSGHNTVSWYQQALGQGPQFIFQYYREEENGRGNFPPRFSGLQFPNYSSELNVNALELDDSALYLCASSFTVSSYNEQFFGPGTRLTVL.

The gene calls are TRBV6-5 and TRBJ2-7; 8 positions agree with TRBD1. CDR1 and CDR2 (germline): MNHEY, SVGAGI. The length of the CDR3 is 14 residues. J was trimmed by 5 bases and V by 2 bases; bases with no gene match: 5. CDR3 sequence (DNA): TGTGCCAGCAGTTACCTTCGGACAGGGAACGAGCAGTACTTC. Its protein product is CASSYLRTGNEQYF.

The rearrangement uses TRBV25-1 and TRBJ2-7; 11 bases fit TRBD2. This CDR3 has 17 amino acids. Losses at the gene ends were 5 bases for V and 4 bases for J; bases not matched to a gene: 13. CDR1 is MGHDK and CDR2 is SYGVNS in the germline V gene. This CDR3 reads CASSPGVAGGFQYEQYF. Written as DNA, the CDR3 is TGTGCCAGCAGTCCGGGGGTAGCGGGAGGGTTTCAGTACGAGCAGTACTTC.

This clone was seen a single time. This chain joins TRBV6-1 and TRBJ1-2; the D gene is possibly TRBD1 (6 bases). The germline CDR1 and CDR2 sequences are MNHNS and SASEGT. V lost 3 bases and J lost 1, with 15 bases in between. The CDR3 spans 16 residues. In DNA form, the CDR3 reads TGTGCCAGCAGTGATTGGCGGGGGGCGAGTAACTATGGCTACACCTTC. Amino acids: CASSDWRGASNYGYTF.

In its sample, this clone was seen once. J is TRBJ1-2 and V is TRBV6-5; 10 bases agree with TRBD1. The CDR3 contains 12 residues. Trimming removed 5 bases from V and 10 bases from J; junction bases left unmatched: 4. CDR1 and CDR2 (germline): MNHEY, SVGAGI. The CDR3 reads CASSKDRGSYTF. The CDR3 region has the DNA TGTGCCAGCAGTAAGGACAGGGGGTCCTACACCTTC.

This clone has only a few counts. The chain uses TRBV5-1 and TRBJ1-5; 12 positions match TRBD1. Germline values: CDR1 SGHRS, CDR2 YFSETQ. The CDR3 is made up of 17 amino acids. V trimming: 0 bases; J trimming: 2 bases; junction bases outside the gene matches: 3. The CDR3 DNA reads TGCGCCAGCAGCTTGGAGGGACAGGGGGCTGGCAATCAGCCCCAGCATTTT. Translating gives CASSLEGQGAGNQPQHF.

The J gene is TRBJ2-1, the V gene TRBV5-4, with TRBD2 matching 8 bases. CDR3 length: 16 residues. V was pared by 0 bases and J by 2 bases, with 4 bases of the junction left unmatched. Germline V CDR1 and CDR2: SGHNT, YYREEE (reference sequence). CDR3 coding DNA: TGTGCCAGCAGCTTGGCATCGGGAGGGCCCTACAATGAGCAGTTCTTC. Protein product: CASSLASGGPYNEQFF.

The J gene is TRBJ2-5, the V gene TRBV5-1; D uncertain. The CDR3 totals 15 residues. Per germline, CDR1 SGHRS and CDR2 YFSETQ. Trimming took 1 base from V and 4 from J, leaving 14 bases between them. The CDR3: CASSLTPHAPETQYF. CDR3 nucleotide sequence: TGCGCCAGCAGCTTGACTCCTCATGCACCAGAGACCCAGTACTTC.

The J gene is TRBJ2-5, the V gene TRBV20-1; D ambiguous. The CDR3 is 10 residues long. Germline CDR1 DFQATT, CDR2 SNEGSKA (reference sequence). This CDR3 is CSPTHETQYF. The CDR3 DNA reads as TGCAGCCCCACACACGAGACCCAGTACTTC.

The chain uses TRBV7-2 and TRBJ1-5; possible D gene TRBD1, 5 bases. V lost 1 base and J lost 4, with 8 bases in between. The CDR3 totals 14 residues. Germline CDR1 SGHTA, CDR2 FQGNSA. The CDR3 is CASSLGQINQPQHF. The CDR3 DNA sequence: TGTGCCAGCAGCTTAGGACAGATTAATCAGCCCCAGCATTTT.

The rearrangement links TRBV28 to TRBJ2-6; TRBD1 matches at 7 bases. Per the germline V gene, CDR1 is MDHEN and CDR2 is SYDVKM. Trimming at V came to 8 bases and at J to 1 base, leaving 11 bases not matched to a gene. The CDR3 contains 17 residues. CDR3 loop: CASLGTAGASGANVLTF. For the CDR3, the DNA is TGTGCCAGCCTTGGGACAGCCGGAGCGTCTGGGGCCAACGTCCTGACTTTC.

The rearrangement joins TRBV5-1 to TRBJ2-1, with TRBD2 identical over 9 bases. V was pared by 6 bases and J by 7 bases, with 17 bases of the junction left unmatched. CDR3 size: 17 residues. CDR1 is SGHRS and CDR2 is YFSETQ in the germline V gene. The CDR3 bases are TGCGCCAGCACACTCCCTCGCGGGGGGGGCCTAACTAATGAGCAGTTCTTC. It encodes CASTLPRGGGLTNEQFF.

Concerning this clone: It is likely a read error, because the conserved phenylalanine at the end of the CDR3 is missing. The limits of the CDR3 on the DNA are not certain, so only TCRdb's listed CDR3 is given. The J gene is TRBJ1-1, the V gene TRBV12-1; TRBD1 was called by the table and not checked on the DNA. TRBV12-1 is shown as a pseudogene. The CDR3 totals 9 residues, both ends included. The CDR3 region is CASSCRGHG.

The sample holds one count of this clone. The chain carries TRBV5-6 and TRBJ1-5, with TRBD1 matching 8 bases. V lost 2 bases and J lost 9; bases outside the gene matches: 4. The CDR3 is 13 residues long. In germline, CDR1 is SGHDT, CDR2 YYEEEE. CDR3 protein: CASSFGQGRPQHF. The CDR3 region has the DNA TGTGCCAGCAGCTTCGGACAGGGACGGCCCCAGCATTTT.

J is TRBJ1-5 and V is TRBV14; D may be TRBD1 (6 bases). Trimming cost V 8 bases and J 0 bases, with 14 bases left between them. The germline CDR1 and CDR2 sequences are SGHDN and FVKESK. CDR3 size: 15 residues. This chain's CDR3 is CASGNRESSNQPQHF. The CDR3 coding sequence is TGTGCCAGCGGAAACAGGGAATCTAGCAATCAGCCCCAGCATTTT.

This clone was detected only once. CDR3 sequence: CASSSTRAGRGYGYTF. The CDR3, as DNA: TGTGCCAGCAGCTCAACGCGGGCAGGGCGGGGCTATGGCTACACCTTC. The chain recombines TRBV7-2 with TRBJ1-2, with a tentative D call TRBD1 (5 bases). V lost 4 bases, J lost 4 bases, and 19 bases lay in between. This CDR3 region has 16 residues. Looked up from germline, CDR1 is SGHTA and CDR2 is FQGNSA.

The chain combines TRBV6-5 with TRBJ1-1, with TRBD1 matching 7 bases. CDR1 MNHEY and CDR2 SVGAGI come from the germline V gene. Trimming removed 6 bases from V and 1 base from J; junction bases left unmatched: 8. This CDR3 is 15 amino acids long. The CDR3 loop reads CASRLRQGANTEAFF. CDR3 bases: TGTGCCAGCAGACTCAGACAGGGCGCGAACACTGAAGCTTTCTTT.

This sequence joins TRBV19 and TRBJ1-3; the D gene is possibly TRBD1 (5 bases). In germline, CDR1 is LNHDA, CDR2 SQIVND (reference sequence). The CDR3 length is 17 residues. V was shortened by 0 bases and J by 0 bases, with 12 bases between the two germline ends. The CDR3 coding sequence is TGTGCCAGTAGTATAGACCCAGGGCAAGTCTCTGGAAACACCATATATTTT. Translated, it gives CASSIDPGQVSGNTIYF. Supplemented by reference TRBV19 and TRBJ1-3, the full variable domain reads DGGITQSPKYLFRKEGQNVTLSCEQNLNHDAMYWYRQDPGQGLRLIYYSQIVNDFQKGDIAEGYSVSREKKESFPLTVTSAQKNPTAFYLCASSIDPGQVSGNTIYFGEGSWLTVV.

Of note for this clone: The junction differs from germline at one of its ends, possibly a read error. The chain employs TRBV2 and TRBJ2-7; D is undetermined. CDR1 SNHLY and CDR2 FYNNEI come from the germline V gene. The CDR3 is 10 residues long. The DNA of the CDR3 is TGTGCCAGCAGTGAAGCATTTGTAGTATTC. Translating gives CASSEAFVVF. Variable domain in full (rest from reference TRBV2 and TRBJ2-7): EPEVTQTPSHQVTQMGQEVILRCVPISNHLYFYWYRQILGQKVEFLVSFYNNEISEKSEIFDDQFSVERPDGSNFTLKIRSTKLEDSAMYFCASSEAFVVFGPGTRLTVT.

V usage is TRBV7-6 and J usage is TRBJ2-3, with a weak D call TRBD2 (6 bases). The CDR3 is made up of 14 amino acids. V was cut by 5 bases and J by 4 bases, with 13 bases left in between. The germline CDR1 and CDR2 sequences are SGHVS and FNYEAQ. DNA for the CDR3: TGTGCCAGCAGCCCTTATTCTAGCGCAGATACGCAGTATTTT. Protein sequence: CASSPYSSADTQYF.

V gene TRBV5-8 combines with J gene TRBJ1-2; D uncertain. V was shortened by 2 bases and J by 9 bases, with 17 bases between the two germline ends. The germline CDR1 and CDR2 sequences are SGHTS and YDEGEE. This CDR3 comprises 14 residues. CDR3 sequence reads: CASSFGIGRRSYTF. The CDR3 DNA follows: TGTGCCAGCAGCTTCGGGATCGGGCGGAGGAGCTACACCTTC.

The V and J genes are TRBV5-6 and TRBJ2-7; D is perhaps TRBD1 (5 bases). Germline V gene data show CDR1 as SGHDT and CDR2 as YYEEEE. Trimming left V 2 bases short and J 6 bases short, with 9 bases between. The CDR3 covers 12 residues. CDR3 region: CASSFAGCEQYF. CDR3 bases: TGTGCCAGCAGCTTCGCAGGGTGCGAGCAGTACTTC.

The chain uses TRBV7-9 and TRBJ2-3, with 8 nucleotides matching TRBD2. V gave up 5 bases and J gave up 2 bases; unmatched junction bases: 9. Germline V gives CDR1 SEHNR, CDR2 FQNEAQ (reference sequence). This CDR3 comprises 16 residues. CDR3 amino acids: CASSASRGGVTDTQYF. As DNA, the CDR3 is TGTGCCAGCAGCGCATCCCGGGGGGGAGTCACAGATACGCAGTATTTT.

V gene TRBV7-3 combines with J gene TRBJ2-3, with 12 bases that match TRBD2. Germline lookup yields CDR1 SGHTA and CDR2 FQGTGA. The V segment lost 2 bases and the J segment 2 bases; nucleotides outside the gene matches: 2. The CDR3 consists of 16 residues. The CDR3 DNA is TGTGCCAGCAGCTTAGGACTAGCGGGGTTCACAGATACGCAGTATTTT. Protein: CASSLGLAGFTDTQYF.

This chain links TRBV25-1 with TRBJ2-7; 8 nucleotides line up with TRBD1. Per the germline V gene, CDR1 is MGHDK and CDR2 is SYGVNS. Germline trimming cut 4 bases from V and 5 bases from J; bases unmatched to any gene: 4. The CDR3 sequence is 13 residues long. CDR3 sequence (DNA): TGTGCCAGCAGTGCCTTACAGGGGGACGAGCAGTACTTC. Amino acids: CASSALQGDEQYF.

The genes are TRBV30 and TRBJ1-2; TRBD1 matches at 8 bases. J was trimmed by 3 bases and V by 5 bases; bases with no gene match: 2. The CDR3 sequence is 12 residues long. CDR1 is GTSNPN and CDR2 is SVGIG in the germline V gene (reference sequence). Written as DNA, the CDR3 is TGTGCCTGGGAGACAGGGGACTATGGCTACACCTTC. Amino acid sequence: CAWETGDYGYTF. Looking up the rest from reference TRBV30 and TRBJ1-2 gives the full variable domain: SQTIHQWPATLVQPVGSPLSLECTVEGTSNPNLYWYRQAAGRGLQLLFYSVGIGQISSEVPQNLSASRPQDRQFILSSKKLLLSDSGFYLCAWETGDYGYTFGSGTRLTVV.

The J gene is TRBJ1-2, the V gene TRBV19; perhaps TRBD1 as D (5 bases). The CDR3 sequence is 13 residues long. V gave up 6 bases and J gave up 12 bases, with 20 bases separating them. The germline CDR1 and CDR2 sequences are LNHDA and SQIVND (reference sequence). CDR3: CASSPTANPLNTF. CDR3 nucleotides: TGTGCCAGTAGCCCGACAGCGAACCCGCTTAACACCTTC. Filled out from reference TRBV19 and TRBJ1-2, the complete variable domain reads DGGITQSPKYLFRKEGQNVTLSCEQNLNHDAMYWYRQDPGQGLRLIYYSQIVNDFQKGDIAEGYSVSREKKESFPLTVTSAQKNPTAFYLCASSPTANPLNTFGSGTRLTVV.

This chain connects TRBV25-1 to TRBJ2-7, with D possibly matching TRBD1 (6 bases). Germline CDR1 MGHDK, CDR2 SYGVNS. V shed 1 base and J shed 4 bases, with 11 bases lying between them. The CDR3 is 14 residues long. In DNA form, the CDR3 reads TGTGCCAGCAGTGAATCTAACCAGGGGTACGAGCAGTACTTC. It yields the protein CASSESNQGYEQYF.